This T cell receptor (beta chain) was recovered during a study of blood T cell repertoires in COVID-19. Measured with immunoSEQ multiplex PCR; TCRdb has only the in-frame clones, and not every one. Here the sample spans roughly 50,000 clones, roughly 90% being singletons. V shed 4 bases and J 0 bases; nucleotides not matched to a gene: 2. This CDR3 comprises 15 residues. In germline, CDR1 is LNHDA, CDR2 SQIVND (reference sequence). The receptor comes from a human donor in a cohort sampled during active COVID-19. The sequencing input was peripheral blood. This chain uses TRBV19 with TRBJ2-1; 8 bases line up with TRBD2. CDR3 sequence reads: CASSTGTSSYNEQFF. The CDR3 coding sequence is TGTGCCAGTAGTACCGGGACTAGCTCCTACAATGAGCAGTTCTTC.